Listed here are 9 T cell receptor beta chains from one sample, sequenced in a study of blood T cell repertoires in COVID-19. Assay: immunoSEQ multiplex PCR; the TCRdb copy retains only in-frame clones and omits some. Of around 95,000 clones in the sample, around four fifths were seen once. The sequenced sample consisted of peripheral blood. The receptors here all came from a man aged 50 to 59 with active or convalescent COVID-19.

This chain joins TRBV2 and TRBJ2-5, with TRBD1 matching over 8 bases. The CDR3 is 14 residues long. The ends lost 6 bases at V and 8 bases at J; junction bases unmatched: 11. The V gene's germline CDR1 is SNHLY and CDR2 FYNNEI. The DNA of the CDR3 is TGTGCCAGCAGAGATAAAACAGGGGGGTTCACCCAGTACTTC. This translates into CASRDKTGGFTQYF.

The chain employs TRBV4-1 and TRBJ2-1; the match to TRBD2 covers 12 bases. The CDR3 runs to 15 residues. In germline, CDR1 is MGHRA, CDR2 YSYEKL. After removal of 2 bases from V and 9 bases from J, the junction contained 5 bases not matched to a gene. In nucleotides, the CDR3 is TGCGCCAGCAGCCAAAGTACTAGCGGGAGGATTGAGCAGTTCTTC. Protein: CASSQSTSGRIEQFF.

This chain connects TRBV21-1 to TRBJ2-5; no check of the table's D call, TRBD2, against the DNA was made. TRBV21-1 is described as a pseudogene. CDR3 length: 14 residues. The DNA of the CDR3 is TGTGCCAGCCGAGGGGGGGACAACCAAGAGACCCAGTACTTC. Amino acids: CASRGGDNQETQYF.

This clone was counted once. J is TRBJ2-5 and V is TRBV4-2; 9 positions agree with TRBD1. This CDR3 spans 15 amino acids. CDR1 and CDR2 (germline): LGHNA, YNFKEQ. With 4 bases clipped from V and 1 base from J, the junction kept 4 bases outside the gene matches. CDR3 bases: TGTGCCAGCAGCCGGGGGGGACAGGGCCAAGAGACCCAGTACTTC. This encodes CASSRGGQGQETQYF.

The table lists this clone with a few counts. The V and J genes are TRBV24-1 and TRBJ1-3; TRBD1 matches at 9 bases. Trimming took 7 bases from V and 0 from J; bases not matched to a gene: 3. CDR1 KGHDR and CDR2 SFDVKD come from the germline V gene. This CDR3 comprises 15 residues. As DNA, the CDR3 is TGTGCCACCAGGACAGGGGGAATCTCTGGAAACACCATATATTTT. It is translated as CATRTGGISGNTIYF.

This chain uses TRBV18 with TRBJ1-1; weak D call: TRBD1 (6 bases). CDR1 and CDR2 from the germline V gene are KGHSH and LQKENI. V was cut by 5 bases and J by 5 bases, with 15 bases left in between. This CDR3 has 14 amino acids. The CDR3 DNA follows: TGTGCCAGCTCATATAACAGGGAGAATACTGAAGCTTTCTTT. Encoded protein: CASSYNRENTEAFF.

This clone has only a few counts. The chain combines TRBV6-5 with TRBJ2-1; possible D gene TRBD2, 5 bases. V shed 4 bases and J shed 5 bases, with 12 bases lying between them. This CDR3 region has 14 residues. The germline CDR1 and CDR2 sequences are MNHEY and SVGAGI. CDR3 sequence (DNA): TGTGCCAGCAGTTTAAGAGGGTTCGACAATGAGCAGTTCTTC. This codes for CASSLRGFDNEQFF.

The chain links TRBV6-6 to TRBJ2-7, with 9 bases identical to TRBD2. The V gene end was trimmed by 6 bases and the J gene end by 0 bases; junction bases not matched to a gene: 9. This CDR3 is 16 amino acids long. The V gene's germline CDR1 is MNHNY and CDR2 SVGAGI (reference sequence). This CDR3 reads CASRRWSSGTSYEQYF. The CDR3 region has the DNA TGTGCCAGCAGACGATGGTCTAGCGGGACCTCCTACGAGCAGTACTTC.

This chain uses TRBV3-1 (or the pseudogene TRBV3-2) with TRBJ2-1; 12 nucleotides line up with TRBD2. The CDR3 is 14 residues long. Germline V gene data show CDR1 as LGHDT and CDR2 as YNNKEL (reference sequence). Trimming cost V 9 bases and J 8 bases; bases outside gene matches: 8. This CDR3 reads CARRLAGGPYEQFF. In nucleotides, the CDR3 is TGTGCCAGAAGGCTAGCGGGAGGGCCTTATGAGCAGTTCTTC.